Listed below are T cell receptor beta chains from one sample, sequenced in a study of control samples from healthy donors and cancer patients. Data came from immunoSEQ multiplex PCR; TCRdb stores just in-frame clones and leaves some out. Of roughly 150,000 clones listed, around 90% are singletons. Sequences were obtained from blood. The receptors originated from a man aged 25 to 45 in good health. Both conserved end residues are part of each CDR3. The order of the fields is J gene, D gene, V gene, clone size, CDR3 DNA, CDR3 protein. The D gene is left open where the match is weak. Clone size is stated in some rows and not others, as once, few, many or a class when expanded.

J gene: TRBJ2-2; D gene: NA; V gene: TRBV24-1; clone size: NA; CDR3 DNA: TGTGCCACCAGTGATCAGGGACTCTTCGCGAACACCGGGGAGCTGTTTTTT; CDR3 protein: CATSDQGLFANTGELFF
J gene: TRBJ1-3; D gene: TRBD1; V gene: TRBV2; clone size: NA; CDR3 DNA: TGTGCCAGCAGTGGAGGACAGGGAATGGGAAACACCATATATTTT; CDR3 protein: CASSGGQGMGNTIYF
J gene: TRBJ2-7; D gene: TRBD1; V gene: TRBV5-5; clone size: once; CDR3 DNA: TGTGCCAGCAGCGTGAGGGGGACAGGAGACAGGGAGCAGTACTTC; CDR3 protein: CASSVRGTGDREQYF
J gene: TRBJ2-1; D gene: NA; V gene: TRBV11-3; clone size: NA; CDR3 DNA: TGTGCCAGCAGCTTGCCCGGAACACAACCAAACAATGAGCAGTTCTTC; CDR3 protein: CASSLPGTQPNNEQFF
J gene: TRBJ1-4; D gene: NA; V gene: TRBV6-5; clone size: NA; CDR3 DNA: TGTGCCAGCAGTTACGGGCAGGGGAATGAAAAACTGTTTTTT; CDR3 protein: CASSYGQGNEKLFF
J gene: TRBJ2-1; D gene: TRBD2; V gene: TRBV6-2/TRBV6-3; clone size: NA; CDR3 DNA: TGTGCCAGCAGTTACGCTAGCGGGAGGTTCGATGAGCAGTTCTTC; CDR3 protein: CASSYASGRFDEQFF
J gene: TRBJ1-3; D gene: NA; V gene: TRBV9; clone size: NA; CDR3 DNA: TGTGCCAGCACCCGCGCCCGAGGGGGTTTTGGAAACACCATATATTTT; CDR3 protein: CASTRARGGFGNTIYF
J gene: TRBJ1-1; D gene: TRBD1; V gene: TRBV9; clone size: NA; CDR3 DNA: TGTGCCAGCAGCGTAAGCGGGACAGGGGTTTGGACTGAAGCTTTCTTT; CDR3 protein: CASSVSGTGVWTEAFF
J gene: TRBJ1-2; D gene: NA; V gene: TRBV12-2; clone size: NA; CDR3 DNA: TGTGCAAGTCGCTTAGTCGGGAAGCACACCTTC; CDR3 protein: CASRLVGKHTF
J gene: TRBJ2-5; D gene: NA; V gene: TRBV18; clone size: NA; CDR3 DNA: TGTGCCAGCTCAGCTGGACAGAAAGAGACCCAGTACTTC; CDR3 protein: CASSAGQKETQYF
J gene: TRBJ1-5; D gene: NA; V gene: TRBV2; clone size: NA; CDR3 DNA: TGTGCCAGCAGTGAAGGAGGAGGGATTCAGCCCCAGCATTTT; CDR3 protein: CASSEGGGIQPQHF
J gene: TRBJ2-4; D gene: TRBD1; V gene: TRBV6-5; clone size: NA; CDR3 DNA: TGTGCCAGCTCCGGGACAGACAAAAACATTCAGTACTTC; CDR3 protein: CASSGTDKNIQYF
J gene: TRBJ1-5; D gene: TRBD1; V gene: TRBV3-1/TRBV3-2; clone size: NA; CDR3 DNA: TGTGCCAGCAGCTCTGGGACAGGCCAGCCTGAGGAGCCCCAGCATTTT; CDR3 protein: CASSSGTGQPEEPQHF
J gene: TRBJ2-7; D gene: TRBD1; V gene: TRBV6-6; clone size: NA; CDR3 DNA: TGTGCCAGCAGTTACCTAGACAGGGGGCAGTACGAGCAGTACTTC; CDR3 protein: CASSYLDRGQYEQYF
J gene: TRBJ2-7; D gene: NA; V gene: TRBV24-1; clone size: NA; CDR3 DNA: TGTGCCCTTCGCCGGAAATACTCCCCCTACGAGCAGTACTTC; CDR3 protein: CALRRKYSPYEQYF
J gene: TRBJ1-5; D gene: NA; V gene: TRBV6-2/TRBV6-3; clone size: NA; CDR3 DNA: TGTGCCAGCAGTTATGGACTGGGGCCTGCAGGCAATCAGCCCCAGCATTTT; CDR3 protein: CASSYGLGPAGNQPQHF
J gene: TRBJ2-3; D gene: NA; V gene: TRBV5-8; clone size: NA; CDR3 DNA: TGTGCCAGCTTACGTCGCATAGATACGCAGTATTTT; CDR3 protein: CASLRRIDTQYF
J gene: TRBJ2-2; D gene: NA; V gene: TRBV6-2/TRBV6-3; clone size: NA; CDR3 DNA: TGTGCCAGCAGTTACGTGGGCACCGGGGAGCTGTTTTTT; CDR3 protein: CASSYVGTGELFF
J gene: TRBJ1-2; D gene: NA; V gene: TRBV19; clone size: medium-sized; CDR3 DNA: TGTGCCAGTAGTATATCGGGAAACTATGGCTACACCTTC; CDR3 protein: CASSISGNYGYTF
J gene: TRBJ2-6; D gene: TRBD1; V gene: TRBV5-1; clone size: NA; CDR3 DNA: TGCGCCAGCAGCTTGGTAGGACAGGTGACCTCTGGGGCCAACGTCCTGACTTTC; CDR3 protein: CASSLVGQVTSGANVLTF
J gene: TRBJ2-7; D gene: NA; V gene: TRBV25-1; clone size: NA; CDR3 DNA: TGTGCCAGCCAATCCCCCCTGGCTCCTTACGAGCAGTACTTC; CDR3 protein: CASQSPLAPYEQYF
J gene: TRBJ2-1; D gene: NA; V gene: TRBV9; clone size: NA; CDR3 DNA: TGTGCCAGCAGCTCGGGGCCCAGCTCCTACAATGAGCAGTTCTTC; CDR3 protein: CASSSGPSSYNEQFF
J gene: TRBJ1-3; D gene: NA; V gene: TRBV6-4; clone size: NA; CDR3 DNA: TGTGCCAGCATTTTCTGGAAGACCGACTCTGGAAACACCATATATTTT; CDR3 protein: CASIFWKTDSGNTIYF
J gene: TRBJ2-5; D gene: NA; V gene: TRBV2; clone size: NA; CDR3 DNA: TGTGCCAGCAGTCCCATGACAGGCTACAGGCAAGAGACCCAGTACTTC; CDR3 protein: CASSPMTGYRQETQYF
J gene: TRBJ2-5; D gene: TRBD1; V gene: TRBV14; clone size: NA; CDR3 DNA: TGTGCCAGCAGCCAAGAACAGGGGTCACGCTCCGTAACCCAGTACTTC; CDR3 protein: CASSQEQGSRSVTQYF
J gene: TRBJ2-3; D gene: NA; V gene: TRBV5-6; clone size: NA; CDR3 DNA: TGTGCCAGCAGCACGGGGACCCGGGGCGAGGGTCCGCAGTATTTT; CDR3 protein: CASSTGTRGEGPQYF
J gene: TRBJ2-2; D gene: TRBD2; V gene: TRBV7-2; clone size: NA; CDR3 DNA: TGTGCCAGCAGCTGGGGACTAGCGGGAACGGGCGCCGGGGAGCTGTTTTTT; CDR3 protein: CASSWGLAGTGAGELFF